The next 18 T cell receptor beta chains were all read from a single sample in a study of human thymus T cells. Assay: immunoSEQ multiplex PCR; the TCRdb copy retains only in-frame clones and omits some. The repertoire holds tens of thousands of clones, with around 94% as singletons. Sequenced input: blood. These receptors originate from a boy under three years old with a congenital heart defect but otherwise immunologically healthy.

The chain uses TRBV28 and TRBJ1-2; D remains unclear. This CDR3 is built from 13 residues. Germline V gives CDR1 MDHEN, CDR2 SYDVKM. Trimming took 4 bases from V and 4 from J, leaving 10 bases between them. The CDR3 region has the DNA TGTGCCAGCAGTTCATCGAGTGTCTATGGCTACACCTTC. This codes for CASSSSSVYGYTF.

The chain links TRBV27 to TRBJ2-2, with a weak D call TRBD2 (6 bases). The CDR3 runs to 12 residues. In germline, CDR1 is MNHEY, CDR2 SMNVEV (reference sequence). V was cut by 4 bases and J by 6 bases, with 6 bases left in between. CDR3 sequence: CASSWGAGELFF. CDR3 nucleotide sequence: TGTGCCAGCAGTTGGGGGGCCGGGGAGCTGTTTTTT.

The gene calls are TRBV28 and TRBJ1-2; a weak D match, TRBD1 (6 bases). Germline values: CDR1 MDHEN, CDR2 SYDVKM. The CDR3 is 16 amino acids. The V end was cut by 6 bases, the J end by 1 base, with 18 bases between. The CDR3 here is CASSRPQGLSNYGYTF. The CDR3 DNA reads TGTGCCAGCAGCAGACCACAGGGATTAAGTAACTATGGCTACACCTTC.

The rearrangement uses TRBV12-2 and TRBJ2-2; the table's D call, TRBD2, has no DNA check behind it. TRBV12-2 is shown as a pseudogene. CDR3 length equals 16 residues. This CDR3 is CASRLRLAGDTGELFF. The CDR3 DNA reads TGTGCAAGTCGCTTACGACTAGCGGGGGACACCGGGGAGCTGTTTTTT.

The V call is TRBV7-9, the J call TRBJ2-1, with 10 nucleotides matching TRBD1. The trim removed 4 bases at V and 6 bases at J, leaving 9 bases unmatched. This CDR3 has 16 amino acids. CDR1 is SEHNR, CDR2 FQNEAQ, per germline (reference sequence). Here the CDR3 reads CASSSYGTGEGNEQFF. The CDR3 nucleotides are TGTGCCAGCAGCTCCTACGGGACAGGGGAAGGCAATGAGCAGTTCTTC.

The chain has TRBV6-1 and TRBJ1-3; D is undetermined. Germline CDR1 reads MNHNS; CDR2 reads SASEGT. The CDR3 runs to 16 residues. With 2 bases removed from V and 0 bases from J, the gap between germline ends came to 11 bases. CDR3 residues: CASSENRLFSGNTIYF. The CDR3 nucleotides read TGTGCCAGCAGTGAAAACCGACTGTTCTCTGGAAACACCATATATTTT.

The V gene is TRBV27, the J gene TRBJ2-7, with 7 bases that match TRBD1. The CDR3 is 15 amino acids. Germline trimming cut 3 bases from V and 2 bases from J; bases unmatched to any gene: 7. Looked up from germline, CDR1 is MNHEY and CDR2 is SMNVEV (reference sequence). The CDR3 DNA reads as TGTGCCAGCAGTTTGCAGCGACAGGGAACCTACGAGCAGTACTTC. This sequence encodes CASSLQRQGTYEQYF.

The chain has TRBV5-6 and TRBJ2-1; 8 bases match TRBD2. CDR1 SGHDT and CDR2 YYEEEE come from the germline V gene. CDR3 length: 15 amino acids. With V trimmed by 1 base and J by 2 bases, 2 bases remained unmatched. CDR3 loop: CASSLRGGTYNEQFF. CDR3 DNA sequence: TGTGCCAGCAGCTTGCGGGGGGGCACCTACAATGAGCAGTTCTTC.

The genes are TRBV19 and TRBJ1-2; 7 positions agree with TRBD1. CDR3 size: 14 residues. J gave up 2 bases and V 8 bases, and 8 bases lay outside the gene matches. Germline V CDR1 and CDR2: LNHDA, SQIVND (reference sequence). DNA for the CDR3: TGTGCCAGTCGCCGGACAGGATTGAACTATGGCTACACCTTC. Its protein is CASRRTGLNYGYTF.

V and J are TRBV7-3 and TRBJ2-2; D remains unclear. The CDR3 loop spans 13 amino acids. V lost 2 bases to trimming and J lost 6 bases, with 7 bases between them. The germline gives CDR1 SGHTA, CDR2 FQGTGA. In nucleotides, the CDR3 is TGTGCCAGCAGCTTAGCCGTCGCCGGGGAGCTGTTTTTT. It encodes CASSLAVAGELFF. Looking up the rest from reference TRBV7-3 and TRBJ2-2 gives the full variable domain: GAGVSQTPSNKVTEKGKYVELRCDPISGHTALYWYRQSLGQGPEFLIYFQGTGAADDSGLPNDRFFAVRPEGSVSTLKIQRTERGDSAVYLCASSLAVAGELFFGEGSRLTVL.

The chain joins TRBV28 to TRBJ2-5; D possibly corresponds to TRBD1 (6 bases). Trimming stripped 6 bases from V and 0 bases from J, with 11 bases between. In germline, CDR1 is MDHEN, CDR2 SYDVKM. The CDR3 runs 14 residues. CDR3 in amino acids: CASRSGTYQETQYF. The CDR3 DNA reads as TGTGCCAGCAGATCCGGGACATACCAAGAGACCCAGTACTTC. Full variable domain (remainder filled in from reference TRBV28 and TRBJ2-5): DVKVTQSSRYLVKRTGEKVFLECVQDMDHENMFWYRQDPGLGLRLIYFSYDVKMKEKGDIPEGYSVSREKKERFSLILESASTNQTSMYLCASRSGTYQETQYFGPGTRLLVL.

V is TRBV19 and J is TRBJ2-3; 10 bases fit TRBD2. The CDR3 runs to 14 residues. The germline V gene has CDR1 LNHDA and CDR2 SQIVND (reference sequence). V was pared by 6 bases and J by 1 base, with 1 base of the junction left unmatched. Here the CDR3 reads CASRLAGGTDTQYF. CDR3 DNA: TGTGCCAGTAGGCTAGCGGGGGGCACAGATACGCAGTATTTT.

The chain couples TRBV11-2 to TRBJ1-4, with a tentative D call TRBD1 (5 bases). Germline lookup yields CDR1 SGHAT and CDR2 FQNNGV. This CDR3 comprises 14 residues. V gave up 5 bases and J gave up 4 bases, with 11 bases separating them. Here the CDR3 DNA reads TGTGCCAGCAGCACGGGACTGCTTAATGAAAAACTGTTTTTT. This gives the protein CASSTGLLNEKLFF.

The V and J genes are TRBV4-3 and TRBJ1-4; tentative D call: TRBD1 (6 bases). V was cut by 4 bases and J by 8 bases, with 14 bases left in between. CDR3 length: 14 residues. Germline V CDR1 and CDR2: LGHNA, YSLEER. The CDR3, as DNA: TGCGCCAGCAGCCGGGGGAGGGGGAACGAAAAACTGTTTTTT. It codes for CASSRGRGNEKLFF.

The chain recombines TRBV6-6 with TRBJ1-2, with 9 bases lining up with TRBD1. The V segment lost 4 bases and the J segment 7 bases; nucleotides outside the gene matches: 7. This CDR3 region has 14 residues. Germline V gene lookup returns CDR1 MNHNY and CDR2 SVGAGI (reference sequence). This CDR3 is CASSSTDRGVGYTF. The CDR3, as DNA: TGTGCCAGCAGTTCCACTGACAGGGGGGTTGGCTACACCTTC.

This clone appeared a single time. The V gene is TRBV10-3, the J gene TRBJ2-1; 10 bases are shared with TRBD2. CDR1 is ENHRY and CDR2 is SYGVKD in the germline V gene. CDR3 size: 18 residues. The V segment lost 2 bases and the J segment 2 bases; nucleotides outside the gene matches: 9. The CDR3 bases are TGTGCCATCAGTGAGGCCGGAAAGCGGGGGGGCCCCTACAATGAGCAGTTCTTC. Translating gives CAISEAGKRGGPYNEQFF.

This clone was seen only once. The chain recombines TRBV5-8 with TRBJ1-5; 9 bases are a match to TRBD1. CDR1 and CDR2 from the germline V gene are SGHTS and YDEGEE. After removal of 5 bases from V and 0 bases from J, the junction contained 6 bases not matched to a gene. The CDR3 consists of 16 residues. The CDR3 bases are TGTGCCAGCAGGCGACAGGGGGGTGGTAGCAATCAGCCCCAGCATTTT. It codes for CASRRQGGGSNQPQHF.

The chain employs TRBV7-2 and TRBJ2-1; 10 nucleotides align to TRBD2. This CDR3 comprises 14 residues. The V gene end was trimmed by 5 bases and the J gene end by 6 bases; junction bases not matched to a gene: 4. The germline CDR1 and CDR2 sequences are SGHTA and FQGNSA. CDR3 in amino acids: CASSLRLAGNEQFF. CDR3 sequence (DNA): TGTGCCAGCAGCCTACGACTAGCGGGCAATGAGCAGTTCTTC.